The 8 T cell receptor beta chains in this list originate from one sample, sequenced in a study of identical twins. Each CDR3 protein is one row after TCRdb ran MiXCR on the 5' RACE reads. Of roughly 540,000 distinct CDR3 sequences in the sample, less than 25% are singletons; the top ten hold roughly 0.91%. This sample was shared with a second study, whose subject was T cells expressing NK-cell markers.

Sequencing input: CD4+ T cells sorted from blood. These receptors were obtained from a woman aged 18-29 years in good health.

This clonotype occurred many times. V and J are TRBV20-1 and TRBJ1-1; D is perhaps TRBD1 (6 bases). This CDR3 has 14 residues. With 0 bases removed from V and 1 base from J, the gap between germline ends came to 9 bases. Germline CDR1 DFQATT, CDR2 SNEGSKA (reference sequence). The CDR3: CSAREGGPNTEAFF. CDR3 sequence (DNA): TGCAGTGCTAGAGAGGGGGGGCCGAACACTGAAGCTTTCTTT.

Only a few counts were recorded for this clonotype. The chain carries TRBV5-6 and TRBJ2-1; the D gene is possibly TRBD2 (5 bases). Trimming left V 4 bases short and J 4 bases short, with 12 bases between. This CDR3 is built from 14 residues. Germline CDR1 SGHDT, CDR2 YYEEEE. Written as DNA, the CDR3 is TGTGCCAGCAGCGTCTGGACTTTTTACAATGAGCAGTTCTTC. Translation: CASSVWTFYNEQFF.

At least ten counts were recorded for this clonotype. The rearrangement joins TRBV20-1 to TRBJ1-2; tentative D call: TRBD1 (6 bases). V was pared by 5 bases and J by 6 bases, with 13 bases between. The CDR3 length is 12 residues. Germline values: CDR1 DFQATT, CDR2 SNEGSKA (reference sequence). The CDR3 sequence: CSARTDPNGYTF. The CDR3 bases are TGCAGTGCTCGGACAGATCCTAATGGCTACACCTTC.

This clonotype was seen more than once but under ten times. V usage is TRBV3-1 and J usage is TRBJ1-1; D unresolved. V was trimmed by 3 bases and J by 7 bases, leaving 12 bases between them. Germline CDR1 reads LGHDT; CDR2 reads YNNKEL (reference sequence). The CDR3 extends over 13 amino acids. This CDR3 is CASSHRQAREAFF. The DNA of the CDR3 is TGTGCCAGCAGCCACCGCCAGGCCCGTGAAGCTTTCTTT.

The V and J genes are TRBV7-2 and TRBJ1-1; TRBD1 aligns across 12 bases. This CDR3 spans 17 amino acids. The trim removed 1 base at V and 5 bases at J, leaving 8 bases unmatched. The germline V gene has CDR1 SGHTA and CDR2 FQGNSA. The CDR3 loop is CASSLVGTGGWRTEAFF. The CDR3, as DNA: TGTGCCAGCAGCTTAGTCGGGACAGGGGGCTGGCGGACTGAAGCTTTCTTT.

The chain uses TRBV20-1 and TRBJ2-1; D is unresolved. Germline CDR1 and CDR2: DFQATT and SNEGSKA (reference sequence). V lost 4 bases, J lost 6 bases, and 13 bases lay in between. This CDR3 is 13 amino acids long. The CDR3 DNA follows: TGCAGTGCTACAGAAGTAGTCACCAATGAGCAGTTCTTC. This translates into CSATEVVTNEQFF.

A single count supports this clonotype. V gene TRBV20-1 combines with J gene TRBJ2-3; 9 bases align to TRBD2. Per germline, CDR1 DFQATT and CDR2 SNEGSKA (reference sequence). The CDR3 consists of 15 residues. J gave up 5 bases and V 1 base, and 7 bases lay outside the gene matches. CDR3 protein: CSARVAGGPRDTQYF. In DNA form, the CDR3 reads TGCAGTGCTAGAGTGGCGGGGGGGCCTAGAGATACGCAGTATTTT.

This clonotype was counted only a few times. The chain combines TRBV6-1 with TRBJ2-5, with D uncertain. Germline CDR1 reads MNHNS; CDR2 reads SASEGT. The CDR3 totals 13 residues. Between the trimmed V and J ends, which lost 8 bases and 3 bases, there was a span of 13 bases. CDR3 sequence reads: CASFRDGEETQYF. CDR3 in DNA: TGTGCCAGCTTTCGTGATGGGGAAGAGACCCAGTACTTC.